Following are 25 T cell receptor beta chains from one sample sequenced in a study of T-cell reconstitution after alpha-beta-depleted transplantation in children. Preparation of the TCRbeta library used unique molecular identifiers. Using its own MiXCR run on the PCR reads, TCRdb lists one record per CDR3 protein. The sample consists of hundreds of thousands of distinct CDR3 sequences, approximately 15% of them appearing once. Sample: PBMCs from the stem cell graft donor, taken from the stem cell graft. These receptors all stem from a human donor who donated a stem cell graft to a child with acute myeloid leukemia.

The V gene is TRBV11-2, the J gene TRBJ2-7, with 7 positions matching TRBD1. The ends lost 3 bases at V and 2 bases at J; junction bases unmatched: 7. There are 15 residues in the CDR3. The germline gives CDR1 SGHAT, CDR2 FQNNGV. CDR3 in amino acids: CASSFSWDRAYEQYV. For the CDR3, the DNA is TGTGCCAGCAGCTTTAGTTGGGACAGAGCCTACGAGCAGTACGTC.

This chain joins TRBV12-3 or TRBV12-4 and TRBJ1-1; the D gene is possibly TRBD1 (6 bases). This CDR3 contains 14 residues. V gave up 7 bases and J gave up 4 bases, with 16 bases separating them. CDR3 residues: CASTALTGSTEAFF. The CDR3 coding sequence is TGTGCCAGCACCGCGCTTACAGGGAGCACTGAAGCTTTCTTT.

This clonotype was detected ten times or more. The genes are TRBV29-1 and TRBJ1-1, with a possible D match to TRBD1 (6 bases). This CDR3 spans 12 amino acids. The germline V gene has CDR1 SQVTM and CDR2 ANQGSEA. Trimming cost V 6 bases and J 1 base, with 9 bases left between them. CDR3 coding DNA: TGCAGCGTGAAACAGGGGAACACTGAAGCTTTCTTT. It codes for CSVKQGNTEAFF.

At least ten counts were recorded for this clonotype. The V call is TRBV5-1, the J call TRBJ2-1; D is uncertain. The ends were cut back, 0 bases at V and 6 bases at J, with 7 bases in the middle. CDR1 and CDR2 from the germline V gene are SGHRS and YFSETQ. This CDR3 comprises 13 residues. For the CDR3, the DNA is TGCGCCAGCAGCTTGGACCAACTCAATGAGCAGTTCTTC. Protein product: CASSLDQLNEQFF.

This clonotype has at least ten counts. V usage is TRBV7-2 and J usage is TRBJ1-2; perhaps TRBD1 as D (5 bases). V was cut by 3 bases and J by 7 bases, with 12 bases left in between. Germline CDR1 reads SGHTA; CDR2 reads FQGNSA. The CDR3 extends over 13 amino acids. The CDR3 is CASSFGTPLGYTF. As DNA, the CDR3 is TGTGCCAGCAGCTTCGGGACTCCTCTTGGCTACACCTTC. Full variable domain (remainder filled in from reference TRBV7-2 and TRBJ1-2): GAGVSQSPSNKVTEKGKDVELRCDPISGHTALYWYRQSLGQGLEFLIYFQGNSAPDKSGLPSDRFSAERTGGSVSTLTIQRTQQEDSAVYLCASSFGTPLGYTFGSGTRLTVV.

This sequence joins TRBV7-9 and TRBJ2-4; possibly TRBD1 for D (6 bases). V was clipped by 7 bases and J by 5 bases, with 18 bases between them. Germline V gene data show CDR1 as SEHNR and CDR2 as FQNEAQ (reference sequence). CDR3 size: 15 residues. The CDR3 is CASTGPSWGQNIQYF. The CDR3 DNA reads as TGTGCCAGCACCGGACCTTCATGGGGGCAAAACATTCAGTACTTC.

In this sample, this clonotype turned up many times. In DNA, the CDR3 is TGTGCCAGCAGCCCTTACGGGGCCCAAGAGACCCAGTACTTC. This gives the protein CASSPYGAQETQYF. The rearrangement links TRBV7-2 to TRBJ2-5; D is perhaps TRBD1 or TRBD2 (5 bases each). Trimming cost V 5 bases and J 1 base, with 11 bases left between them. The CDR3 has 14 amino acids. Germline V gene lookup returns CDR1 SGHTA and CDR2 FQGNSA.

This clonotype was seen a few times. V gene TRBV11-2 combines with J gene TRBJ1-4; 8 nucleotides align to TRBD1. This CDR3 contains 14 residues. Trimming cost V 6 bases and J 5 bases; bases outside gene matches: 5. The germline V gene encodes CDR1 SGHAT and CDR2 FQNNGV. The CDR3 DNA reads TGTGCCAGCAGGTTGGGACAGGCAAATGAAAAACTGTTTTTT. Its protein is CASRLGQANEKLFF.

The sample holds a few counts of this clonotype. V gene TRBV12-3 or TRBV12-4 combines with J gene TRBJ2-1; TRBD1 aligns across 10 bases. This CDR3 region has 16 residues. Unmatched junction bases numbered 10, after V lost 5 bases and J lost 6 bases. In DNA, the CDR3 is TGTGCCAGCAGTCTCCCGACAGGGGGCTTTGGCAATGAGCAGTTCTTC. It is translated as CASSLPTGGFGNEQFF.

This clonotype was counted at least ten times. The V call is TRBV20-1, the J call TRBJ2-5; D unresolved. Trimming pared 6 bases from V and 5 bases from J, leaving 7 bases between. The length of the CDR3 is 10 residues. Germline assignment: CDR1 DFQATT and CDR2 SNEGSKA (reference sequence). The CDR3 bases are TGCAGTGCCGAGAGGGAGACCCAGTACTTC. It specifies CSAERETQYF.

In its sample, this clonotype was seen many times. V and J are TRBV20-1 and TRBJ1-4; tentatively, D is TRBD1 (6 bases). CDR3 length: 13 residues. V shed 8 bases and J shed 6 bases, with 16 bases lying between them. CDR1 DFQATT and CDR2 SNEGSKA come from the germline V gene (reference sequence). The chain's CDR3 is CSIPGGADEKLFF. CDR3 in DNA: TGCAGTATTCCCGGGGGCGCAGATGAAAAACTGTTTTTT.

This clonotype was seen at least ten times. The CDR3 coding sequence is TGTGCCAGCAGTCCCCCACTAGCGGCGGTCTACGAGCAGTACTTC. This sequence encodes CASSPPLAAVYEQYF. The genes are TRBV12-3 or TRBV12-4 and TRBJ2-7, with 8 bases identical to TRBD2. V shed 5 bases and J 3 bases; nucleotides not matched to a gene: 9. This CDR3 region has 15 residues.

This clonotype was found many times. The chain joins TRBV29-1 to TRBJ1-5; D is perhaps TRBD1 (5 bases). Germline CDR1 and CDR2: SQVTM and ANQGSEA. CDR3 length equals 12 residues. Trimming cost V 6 bases and J 11 bases, with 17 bases left between them. CDR3 residues: CSVQRGVEAQHF. The CDR3 coding sequence is TGCAGCGTCCAGAGAGGGGTGGAAGCCCAGCATTTT.

At least ten counts were recorded for this clonotype. The chain has TRBV29-1 and TRBJ1-1, with a weak D call TRBD1 (5 bases). The germline gives CDR1 SQVTM, CDR2 ANQGSEA. The CDR3 is 12 residues long. CDR3 amino acids: CALFGGSTEAFF. In nucleotides, the CDR3 is TGCGCCTTATTTGGGGGAAGTACTGAAGCTTTCTTT.

Many counts were recorded for this clonotype. This sequence joins TRBV5-5 and TRBJ1-1; a weak D match, TRBD1 (5 bases). This CDR3 comprises 17 residues. Germline assignment: CDR1 SGHKS and CDR2 YYEKEE (reference sequence). With 0 bases removed from V and 4 bases from J, the gap between germline ends came to 19 bases. CDR3 loop: CASSLAGGWTISTEAFF. CDR3 DNA: TGTGCCAGCAGCTTGGCTGGGGGGTGGACAATCAGCACTGAAGCTTTCTTT.

The chain couples TRBV27 to TRBJ1-1; D not resolved. CDR1 is MNHEY, CDR2 SMNVEV, per germline (reference sequence). The V end lost 6 bases, the J end lost 1 base, and 18 bases lay between the germline ends. The CDR3 runs 16 residues. For the CDR3, the DNA is TGTGCCAGCAGCCCCCTCCCGAGGGCTGGGAACACTGAAGCTTTCTTT. Its protein is CASSPLPRAGNTEAFF.

This clonotype was seen more than once but under ten times. J is TRBJ2-2 and V is TRBV11-2, with D uncertain. Trimming took off 6 bases at V and 0 bases at J, with 17 bases between the two ends. CDR1 and CDR2 (germline): SGHAT, FQNNGV. This CDR3 comprises 17 residues. Here the CDR3 reads CASSRYVGYANTGELFF. CDR3 sequence (DNA): TGTGCCAGCAGTCGATACGTCGGCTACGCGAACACCGGGGAGCTGTTTTTT.

This clonotype was detected many times. The chain is built from TRBV7-2 and TRBJ1-3; D is uncertain. V lost 1 base to trimming and J lost 4 bases, with 5 bases between them. This CDR3 contains 13 residues. In germline, CDR1 is SGHTA, CDR2 FQGNSA. The CDR3: CASSLGGGNTIYF. DNA for the CDR3: TGTGCCAGCAGCTTAGGAGGGGGAAACACCATATATTTT.

The chain combines TRBV7-2 with TRBJ2-7, with a tentative D call TRBD1 (5 bases). This CDR3 contains 14 residues. CDR1 is SGHTA and CDR2 is FQGNSA in the germline V gene. V shed 5 bases and J shed 6 bases, with 17 bases lying between them. The CDR3 sequence is CASSPDSWSIEQYF. The CDR3 nucleotides read TGTGCCAGCAGCCCTGACAGTTGGTCTATCGAGCAGTACTTC.

This chain links TRBV4-1 with TRBJ2-7; perhaps TRBD1 as D (5 bases). V was trimmed by 1 base and J by 3 bases, leaving 10 bases between them. CDR3 length: 14 residues. Germline CDR1 reads MGHRA; CDR2 reads YSYEKL. The CDR3 sequence is CASSQGSGLYEQYV. In nucleotides, the CDR3 is TGCGCCAGCAGCCAAGGATCAGGGCTCTACGAGCAGTACGTC.

Many counts were recorded for this clonotype. The rearrangement uses TRBV20-1 and TRBJ1-2; perhaps TRBD1 as D (5 bases). CDR3 length: 14 residues. Trimming removed 0 bases from V and 6 bases from J, with 14 bases in between. Germline CDR1 is DFQATT and CDR2 is SNEGSKA (reference sequence). CDR3 in amino acids: CSARDTLARDGYTF. DNA of the CDR3: TGCAGTGCTAGAGATACCCTGGCCAGGGATGGCTACACCTTC.

This clonotype was recorded a few times. The chain carries TRBV7-2 and TRBJ1-3; unclear D gene. This CDR3 has 14 residues. Looked up from germline, CDR1 is SGHTA and CDR2 is FQGNSA. V lost 6 bases and J 2 bases, leaving 11 bases between the germline ends. The DNA of the CDR3 is TGTGCCAGCAGAGGGCCAGTCGCTGGAAACACCATATATTTT. Its protein is CASRGPVAGNTIYF.

The gene calls are TRBV11-2 and TRBJ1-2; possibly TRBD1 for D (6 bases). CDR1 and CDR2 (germline): SGHAT, FQNNGV. The CDR3 spans 18 residues. Trimming shortened V by 1 base and J by 4 bases, and 22 bases separated the two germline ends. The CDR3 DNA reads as TGTGCCAGCAGCTTAGGGGCCTTAGGGGGGGCGCTTGGCTATGGCTACACCTTC. Translated, it gives CASSLGALGGALGYGYTF.

This clonotype was seen a handful of times. This chain links TRBV10-2 with TRBJ1-6, with a weak D call TRBD1 (6 bases). The CDR3 extends over 14 amino acids. Between the trimmed V and J ends, which lost 5 bases and 9 bases, there was a span of 14 bases. Germline assignment: CDR1 WSHSY and CDR2 SAAADI. DNA for the CDR3: TGCGCCAGCAGTTCCGGGACATCGGGTTCACCCCTCCACTTT. This codes for CASSSGTSGSPLHF.

This clonotype was detected many times. J is TRBJ2-3 and V is TRBV5-1; 11 positions agree with TRBD2. The junction had 15 bases not matched to a gene; V was cut back by 4 bases and J by 2 bases. This CDR3 is 19 amino acids long. CDR1 SGHRS and CDR2 YFSETQ come from the germline V gene. CDR3 in DNA: TGCGCCAGCAGCCTAAGAGGTACTAGCGGGGGCCTACCCACAGATACGCAGTATTTT. Protein product: CASSLRGTSGGLPTDTQYF.